One TCR beta chain is described in this entry. Its target is unknown. Ranging in age from about 6 to 95, the donors were healthy Caucasian individuals from Russia. PBMCs, at least 6 million per sample, were isolated. This sample stems from a study of blood T cells in healthy people across ages. On the study more broadly: There was about one barcoded beta molecule captured by template switching per two T cells. Whole-study results and caveats: Age brought a roughly linear fall in TCR beta diversity measured per million T cells.

With a J-beta primer mix and a sample-barcoded 5' primer, a second PCR ran 7 to 11 cycles. TCRdb independently ran MiXCR on the 5' RACE reads; one entry per CDR3 protein. The sample carries 870,000 or so distinct CDR3 sequences, around 30% recorded once. Germline V gene sequence: CDR1 SGHAT, CDR2 FQNNGV. The CDR3 consists of 13 residues. The V end lost 1 base, the J end lost 9 bases, and 12 bases lay between the germline ends. The rearrangement joins TRBV11-2 to TRBJ1-2; D perhaps matches TRBD1 (5 bases). Sequences were obtained from blood. This receptor was obtained from a woman of 80 years or more in good health. This CDR3 is CASSLGQGGSYTF. CDR3 bases: TGTGCCAGCAGCTTAGGGCAGGGTGGGAGCTACACCTTC.